The 9 T cell receptor beta chains below come from one sample, sequenced in a study of spatial heterogeneity in lung cancer. TCRdb re-called the 5' RACE reads with MiXCR, one entry per CDR3 protein. The data hold some 110,000 distinct CDR3 sequences, with more than 9% observed a single time. Regarding time point: blood at routine non-recurrence follow-up after resection. In each case, whole RNA from tumor, nontumor lung or frozen PBMC was sequenced unsorted. The specimen was PBMCs, collected at follow-up. These receptors originate from a male donor with early-stage non-small cell lung cancer.

Many counts were recorded for this clonotype. The chain employs TRBV20-1 and TRBJ2-2; D is ambiguous. Germline V gene data show CDR1 as DFQATT and CDR2 as SNEGSKA (reference sequence). Trimming left V 3 bases short and J 1 base short, with 9 bases between. This CDR3 is built from 14 residues. CDR3 coding DNA: TGCAGTGCTAGGAGGCCGGGGAACACCGGGGAGCTGTTTTTT. Protein product: CSARRPGNTGELFF.

The J gene is TRBJ2-3, the V gene TRBV12-3 or TRBV12-4; D might be TRBD1 (7 bases). The V end was cut by 6 bases, the J end by 1 base, with 17 bases between. The CDR3 totals 16 residues. The CDR3: CASRLVQGGRTDTQYF. The CDR3 DNA is TGTGCCAGCAGACTAGTGCAGGGGGGACGCACAGATACGCAGTATTTT.

This chain uses TRBV10-3 with TRBJ1-1; possibly TRBD1 for D (6 bases). Germline V lookup: CDR1 ENHRY, CDR2 SYGVKD. Trimming took off 4 bases at V and 0 bases at J, with 12 bases between the two ends. The CDR3 sequence is 15 residues long. CDR3 in amino acids: CAISVGTNLNTEAFF. CDR3 DNA sequence: TGTGCCATCAGTGTCGGGACAAACCTGAACACTGAAGCTTTCTTT.

This clonotype came up a few times. The gene calls are TRBV6-5 and TRBJ2-2; 8 bases line up with TRBD2. Germline V CDR1 and CDR2: MNHEY, SVGAGI. CDR3 size: 14 residues. Germline trimming cut 8 bases from V and 4 bases from J; bases unmatched to any gene: 6. The CDR3: CASSRGDITGELFF. For the CDR3, the DNA is TGTGCCAGCTCGCGGGGGGACATCACCGGGGAGCTGTTTTTT.

This clonotype has more than one count but fewer than ten. The chain is built from TRBV28 and TRBJ1-5; 12 positions agree with TRBD1. Trimming took 3 bases from V and 6 from J; bases not matched to a gene: 0. Germline values: CDR1 MDHEN, CDR2 SYDVKM. CDR3 size: 14 residues. The CDR3 DNA sequence: TGTGCCAGCAGTTTGGGACAGGGGGCTCAGCCCCAGCATTTT. Translation gives CASSLGQGAQPQHF.

Ten or more counts support this clonotype. The chain uses TRBV5-1 and TRBJ2-2; D remains unclear. Germline-derived CDR1 and CDR2 are SGHRS and YFSETQ. With 4 bases removed from V and 7 bases from J, the gap between germline ends came to 8 bases. The CDR3 loop spans 12 amino acids. This chain's CDR3 is CASSPWGGELFF. The CDR3 nucleotides are TGCGCCAGCAGCCCTTGGGGCGGGGAGCTGTTTTTT.

This clonotype was seen a few times. V gene TRBV30 combines with J gene TRBJ1-1, with D possibly being TRBD1 (5 bases). Trimming pared 1 base from V and 0 bases from J, leaving 6 bases between. CDR1 GTSNPN and CDR2 SVGIG come from the germline V gene (reference sequence). This CDR3 is built from 13 residues. DNA for the CDR3: TGTGCCTGGAGTGCAGGGATGAACACTGAAGCTTTCTTT. Encoded protein: CAWSAGMNTEAFF.

This clonotype was detected only a few times. The chain is built from TRBV20-1 and TRBJ2-1, with a tentative D call TRBD1 (5 bases). With 3 bases removed from V and 6 bases from J, the gap between germline ends came to 12 bases. Germline lookup yields CDR1 DFQATT and CDR2 SNEGSKA (reference sequence). The length of the CDR3 is 13 residues. This chain's CDR3 is CSARAPQGNEQFF. In DNA, the CDR3 is TGCAGTGCTAGGGCCCCCCAGGGCAATGAGCAGTTCTTC.

Comments on this clonotype: An end of the junction differs from the germline gene, which may be a read error. This chain joins TRBV7-9 and TRBJ1-4, with D possibly matching TRBD1 (5 bases). There are 13 residues in the CDR3. Germline CDR1 is SEHNR and CDR2 is FQNEAQ (reference sequence). In DNA form, the CDR3 reads TGTGCCAGCAGCCGTGGGGCTAATGAAAACCTGTTTTTT. Translated: CASSRGANENLFF.